The 12 T cell receptor beta chains below were found in one sample sequenced in a study of CD8 T cells in ankylosing spondylitis. TCRdb re-derived calls from the 5' RACE reads in MiXCR, one entry per CDR3 protein. The sample yields fewer than 500,000 distinct CDR3 sequences, more than 25% seen once. General study results and limits: It appeared that ankylosing spondylitis blood was characterized by a TCR beta motif of eight highly homologous variants.

These receptors' antigens are unknown. Source material: blood, either unsorted or a sorted T cell fraction (not recorded which). These receptors all stem from a male donor with ankylosing spondylitis.

In its sample, this clonotype was seen many times. The chain has TRBV5-5 and TRBJ1-5, with 8 bases aligning to TRBD1. With V trimmed by 3 bases and J by 5 bases, 4 bases remained unmatched. The CDR3 consists of 14 residues. In germline, CDR1 is SGHKS, CDR2 YYEKEE (reference sequence). CDR3 region: CASSWETGDQPQHF. CDR3 DNA: TGTGCCAGCAGCTGGGAGACAGGGGATCAGCCCCAGCATTTT.

A few counts support this clonotype. The rearrangement uses TRBV7-2 and TRBJ2-7, with 7 bases fitting TRBD1. The CDR3 has 15 amino acids. CDR1 is SGHTA, CDR2 FQGNSA, per germline. The V and J ends lost 0 bases and 5 bases, in that order; junction bases with no gene match: 7. CDR3 sequence reads: CASSLAGAGGNEQYF. CDR3 DNA sequence: TGTGCCAGCAGCTTAGCCGGGGCAGGGGGAAACGAGCAGTACTTC.

This clonotype was counted only a few times. The chain combines TRBV20-1 with TRBJ2-3, with D uncertain. The germline V gene encodes CDR1 DFQATT and CDR2 SNEGSKA (reference sequence). The V and J ends lost 0 bases and 2 bases respectively, with 9 bases between them. The CDR3 sequence is 14 residues long. Here the CDR3 DNA reads TGCAGTGCTAGAGAGGGCCTCTCCACAGATACGCAGTATTTT. Its translation: CSAREGLSTDTQYF.

The rearrangement joins TRBV11-2 to TRBJ1-4; TRBD1 aligns across 8 bases. This CDR3 has 13 residues. CDR1 is SGHAT and CDR2 is FQNNGV in the germline V gene. V gave up 0 bases and J gave up 11 bases; unmatched junction bases: 2. The CDR3, as DNA: TGTGCCAGCAGCTTAGAGAGACAGGGGAAACTGTTTTTT. This encodes CASSLERQGKLFF.

V is TRBV20-1 and J is TRBJ2-3; no clear D gene. This CDR3 is 14 amino acids long. Germline loops: CDR1 DFQATT, CDR2 SNEGSKA (reference sequence). Deletions cut 0 bases from V and 5 bases from J, with 12 bases between. The CDR3, as DNA: TGCAGTGCTAGAGATCTAAGCATCGGAGATACGCAGTATTTT. Amino acid sequence: CSARDLSIGDTQYF.

This clonotype was seen a handful of times. This chain connects TRBV5-1 to TRBJ2-7, with TRBD1 matching over 7 bases. Germline trimming cut 5 bases from V and 3 bases from J; bases unmatched to any gene: 11. CDR3 size: 15 residues. Germline V CDR1 and CDR2: SGHRS, YFSETQ. CDR3 coding DNA: TGCGCCAGCAGTCCTGACAGGGCTACAATCTACGAGCAGTACTTC. Its protein is CASSPDRATIYEQYF.

This rearrangement joins TRBV3-1 to TRBJ1-1; no clear D gene. Germline CDR1 LGHDT, CDR2 YNNKEL (reference sequence). V was shortened by 2 bases and J by 0 bases, with 7 bases between the two germline ends. There are 14 residues in the CDR3. The CDR3 reads CASSQTHMNTEAFF. The CDR3 DNA follows: TGTGCCAGCAGCCAAACTCATATGAACACTGAAGCTTTCTTT.

The chain employs TRBV5-6 and TRBJ1-2; D ambiguous. Germline V gene sequence: CDR1 SGHDT, CDR2 YYEEEE. Trimming removed 0 bases at V and 4 bases at J, with 10 bases between. There are 14 residues in the CDR3. In nucleotides, the CDR3 is TGTGCCAGCAGCTTGGTGGGAACGGGCTATGGCTACACCTTC. Protein sequence: CASSLVGTGYGYTF.

In this sample, this clonotype turned up once. This sequence joins TRBV29-1 and TRBJ2-7; D is perhaps TRBD1 (6 bases). Trimming stripped 3 bases from V and 5 bases from J, with 17 bases between. The germline V gene has CDR1 SQVTM and CDR2 ANQGSEA. This CDR3 has 14 amino acids. CDR3 residues: CSVEKAGAGDEQYF. Here the CDR3 DNA reads TGCAGCGTTGAGAAGGCAGGGGCTGGGGACGAGCAGTACTTC.

This clonotype showed up just a few times. The chain uses TRBV5-5 and TRBJ1-4, with D perhaps matching TRBD1 (5 bases). Trimming cost V 3 bases and J 5 bases, with 17 bases left between them. This CDR3 has 16 residues. Germline loops: CDR1 SGHKS, CDR2 YYEKEE (reference sequence). CDR3 sequence reads: CASSSYGGRVNEKLFF. The CDR3 nucleotides read TGTGCCAGCAGCTCCTACGGGGGGAGAGTCAATGAAAAACTGTTTTTT.

The V and J genes are TRBV20-1 and TRBJ2-3, with TRBD2 identical over 9 bases. Losses at the gene ends were 6 bases for V and 5 bases for J; bases not matched to a gene: 9. In germline, CDR1 is DFQATT, CDR2 SNEGSKA (reference sequence). CDR3 length: 14 amino acids. CDR3 DNA: TGCAGTGCACCTTTAGCGGGAGCCATAGATACGCAGTATTTT. Translated, it gives CSAPLAGAIDTQYF.

CDR3 nucleotide sequence: TGCAGTGCTAGCTCCTCCCGAACCGGGGAGCTGTTTTTT. Translated, it gives CSASSSRTGELFF. The J gene is TRBJ2-2, the V gene TRBV20-1; no clear D gene. V shed 3 bases and J shed 5 bases, with 10 bases lying between them. The CDR3 sequence is 13 residues long. The germline gives CDR1 DFQATT, CDR2 SNEGSKA (reference sequence).